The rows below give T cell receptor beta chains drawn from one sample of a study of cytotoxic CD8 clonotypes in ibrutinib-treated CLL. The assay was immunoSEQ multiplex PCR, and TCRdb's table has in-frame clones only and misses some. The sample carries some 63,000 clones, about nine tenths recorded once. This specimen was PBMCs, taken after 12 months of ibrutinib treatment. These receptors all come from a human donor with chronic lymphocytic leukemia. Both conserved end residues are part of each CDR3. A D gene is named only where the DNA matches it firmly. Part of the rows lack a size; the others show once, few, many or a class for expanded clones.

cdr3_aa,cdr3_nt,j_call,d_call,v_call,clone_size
CASSRTSGASYNEQFF,TGTGCCAGCAGTCGGACTAGCGGGGCTTCCTACAATGAGCAGTTCTTC,TRBJ2-1,TRBD2,TRBV5-4,.
CASSVSFLAGGSVDEQFF,TGTGCCAGCAGCGTATCTTTTTTAGCGGGAGGATCAGTGGATGAGCAGTTCTTC,TRBJ2-1,TRBD2,TRBV9,.
CASSGGGGYTF,TGTGCCAGCAGCGGCGGGGGTGGCTACACCTTC,TRBJ1-2,.,TRBV7-9,.
CASSETGPPPFYNEQFF,TGTGCCAGCAGTGAAACAGGGCCACCCCCTTTTTACAATGAGCAGTTCTTC,TRBJ2-1,.,TRBV9,.
CASSLVSGGGYEQYF,TGTGCCAGCAGCTTAGTCAGTGGAGGGGGCTACGAGCAGTACTTC,TRBJ2-7,.,TRBV7-2,.
CASSIAGRGYEQYF,TGTGCCAGTAGTATAGCAGGGCGCGGATACGAGCAGTACTTC,TRBJ2-7,.,TRBV19,.
CASSSFTELREQYF,TGTGCCAGCAGCTCATTCACCGAACTACGAGAGCAGTACTTC,TRBJ2-7,.,TRBV7-9,.
CASSEWQGATEAFF,TGTGCCAGCAGTGAATGGCAGGGGGCCACTGAAGCTTTCTTT,TRBJ1-1,TRBD1,TRBV6-1,.
CASRMGQTTYEQYF,TGCGCCAGCAGAATGGGACAGACGACCTACGAGCAGTACTTC,TRBJ2-7,TRBD1,TRBV10-2,.
CASSYRGRLGELFF,TGTGCCAGCAGTTACAGGGGGCGCTTGGGGGAGCTGTTTTTT,TRBJ2-2,TRBD1,TRBV6-6,.
CASSYRTTSYEQYF,TGTGCCAGCAGCTATAGGACGACCTCCTACGAGCAGTACTTC,TRBJ2-7,.,TRBV7-8,.
CASTTGTGGKQPQHF,TGTGCCAGTACCACCGGGACAGGGGGCAAACAGCCCCAGCATTTT,TRBJ1-5,TRBD1,TRBV19,.
CASSPNTGSTEGYTF,TGTGCCAGCTCACCAAATACAGGGTCGACGGAGGGCTACACCTTC,TRBJ1-2,.,TRBV18,.
CASSYSGDGTGELFF,TGTGCCAGCAGTTACTCGGGGGATGGCACCGGGGAGCTGTTTTTT,TRBJ2-2,.,TRBV6-5,.
CAWSVQVDTDTQYF,TGTGCCTGGAGTGTACAGGTGGACACAGATACGCAGTATTTT,TRBJ2-3,.,TRBV30,.
CASSLAGGPSYEQYF,TGTGCCAGCAGTCTAGCGGGAGGGCCATCCTACGAGCAGTACTTC,TRBJ2-7,TRBD2,TRBV6-1,.
CASSSVSWEQYF,TGTGCCAGCAGCTCCGTCTCGTGGGAGCAGTACTTC,TRBJ2-7,.,TRBV7-9,.
CASSSQPGLAVTDTQYF,TGTGCCAGCAGCTCACAACCGGGACTAGCGGTCACAGATACGCAGTATTTT,TRBJ2-3,TRBD2,TRBV7-2,.
CASSRGMNTEAFF,TGTGCCAGCAGCAGGGGGATGAACACTGAAGCTTTCTTT,TRBJ1-1,.,TRBV9,.
CASSLPLGELPREQFF,TGCGCCAGCAGCCTTCCTCTAGGAGAACTCCCGAGGGAGCAGTTCTTC,TRBJ2-1,.,TRBV5-1,once
CASSSRDHPSYEQYF,TGTGCCAGCAGCAGCCGGGACCATCCTTCCTACGAGCAGTACTTC,TRBJ2-7,.,TRBV7-6,.
CASSWGSGQETQYF,TGTGCCAGCAGCTGGGGTAGCGGACAAGAGACCCAGTACTTC,TRBJ2-5,.,TRBV11-2,.
CASSLSPRGVTGYTF,TGTGCCAGCAGCTTGTCCCCCCGGGGTGTTACGGGCTACACCTTC,TRBJ1-2,.,TRBV11-3,.
CASSPGRGFDNYGYTF,TGTGCCAGTAGTCCAGGGAGGGGCTTCGACAACTATGGCTACACCTTC,TRBJ1-2,.,TRBV19,once